Below, 22 T cell receptor beta chains from the same sample are listed, as sequenced in a study of Ad26.COV2.S vaccination and SARS-CoV-2 variants. Method: immunoSEQ multiplex PCR; TCRdb's copy keeps in-frame clones and lacks some. The data hold around 450,000 clones, with 90% observed a single time. This sample's treatment: 19 received Ad26.COV2.S at low or high dose, single or two shots; about 5 received placebo; per-sample allocation not given. Day 63 after the first vaccine or placebo injection was the time point for sampling. Sequencing used peripheral blood, obtained in a trial of Ad26.COV2.S vaccine versus placebo. The receptors originated from a person between 18 and 60 years old who received the Ad26.COV2.S COVID-19 vaccine or a placebo.

The chain combines TRBV9 with TRBJ1-2; 7 positions agree with TRBD1. Germline assignment: CDR1 SGDLS and CDR2 YYNGEE. This CDR3 comprises 15 residues. Trimming removed 3 bases from V and 4 bases from J; junction bases left unmatched: 9. CDR3 bases: TGTGCCAGCAGCGGCAGGGGGGCCAGGTCCTATGGCTACACCTTC. It translates to CASSGRGARSYGYTF.

The chain links TRBV10-3 to TRBJ2-7; D perhaps matches TRBD2 (5 bases). The germline CDR1 and CDR2 sequences are ENHRY and SYGVKD. V was clipped by 0 bases and J by 6 bases, with 12 bases between them. The CDR3 sequence is 14 residues long. The CDR3 sequence is CAISESASLVEQYF. The CDR3 nucleotides read TGTGCCATCAGTGAGTCAGCTAGCTTGGTCGAGCAGTACTTC.

CDR3 loop: CASSFAQGAYEQYF. CDR3 nucleotide sequence: TGTGCCAGCAGTTTCGCGCAGGGGGCCTACGAGCAGTACTTC. V is TRBV27 and J is TRBJ2-7; 7 bases agree with TRBD1. The V and J ends lost 3 bases and 2 bases, in that order; junction bases with no gene match: 4. Germline values: CDR1 MNHEY, CDR2 SMNVEV (reference sequence). The CDR3 length is 14 residues.

The V call is TRBV19, the J call TRBJ1-6; TRBD1 matches at 8 bases. With V trimmed by 8 bases and J by 10 bases, 7 bases remained unmatched. This CDR3 spans 13 amino acids. The V gene's germline CDR1 is LNHDA and CDR2 SQIVND (reference sequence). CDR3 coding DNA: TGTGCCAGTGGGGGACAGGTCGGGTCACCCCTCCACTTT. This codes for CASGGQVGSPLHF. Complete variable domain (other parts from reference TRBV19 and TRBJ1-6): DGGITQSPKYLFRKEGQNVTLSCEQNLNHDAMYWYRQDPGQGLRLIYYSQIVNDFQKGDIAEGYSVSREKKESFPLTVTSAQKNPTAFYLCASGGQVGSPLHFGNGTRLTVT.

This clone came up once. The rearrangement uses TRBV5-6 and TRBJ2-1; tentatively, D is TRBD2 (6 bases). Trimming removed 1 base at V and 15 bases at J, with 20 bases between. The CDR3 totals 14 residues. The V gene's germline CDR1 is SGHDT and CDR2 YYEEEE. The CDR3: CASSLNEVTGEVFF. The CDR3 nucleotides read TGTGCCAGCAGCTTGAACGAGGTTACGGGAGAAGTGTTCTTC.

The chain employs TRBV11-1 and TRBJ1-1; D uncertain. The CDR3 consists of 12 residues. The germline V and J ends were trimmed by 3 bases and 6 bases, with 8 bases remaining between them. The V gene's germline CDR1 is SGHAT and CDR2 FQDESV (reference sequence). CDR3 bases: TGTGCCAGCAGCTTGGGCCTATCTGAAGCTTTCTTT. It encodes CASSLGLSEAFF.

V is TRBV9 and J is TRBJ2-3; TRBD2 is a possible D gene (6 bases). This CDR3 contains 13 residues. Trimming took 4 bases from V and 6 from J, leaving 12 bases between them. CDR1 is SGDLS and CDR2 is YYNGEE in the germline V gene. The CDR3 protein is CASSYRLVDTQYF. CDR3 bases: TGTGCCAGCAGCTACCGACTAGTTGATACGCAGTATTTT.

Points on this clone: Other DNA sequences in the same sample also yield this CDR3. The rearrangement links TRBV12-3 or TRBV12-4 to TRBJ1-1; D is unclear. This CDR3 region has 12 residues. The V gene lost 2 bases and the J gene lost 1 base, with 2 bases spanning the gap. CDR3 loop: CASSLKNTEAFF. The CDR3 nucleotides read TGTGCCAGCAGTTTAAAGAACACTGAAGCTTTCTTT.

The chain has TRBV19 and TRBJ1-5, with a possible D match to TRBD1 (5 bases). Deletions cut 4 bases from V and 2 bases from J, with 12 bases between. The CDR3 runs to 15 residues. Germline V gives CDR1 LNHDA, CDR2 SQIVND (reference sequence). The CDR3 region has the DNA TGTGCCAGTAGTAGGGGCAGGGACGGCAATCAGCCCCAGCATTTT. It translates to CASSRGRDGNQPQHF.

CDR3 in amino acids: CASSQARTRQYF. The CDR3 region has the DNA TGTGCCAGCAGCCAAGCCAGGACGAGGCAGTACTTC. V is TRBV14 and J is TRBJ2-7; no definite D call. Germline V gene lookup returns CDR1 SGHDN and CDR2 FVKESK. The CDR3 extends over 12 amino acids. Between the trimmed V and J ends, which lost 1 base and 9 bases, there was a span of 10 bases. The whole variable domain, remainder taken from reference TRBV14 and TRBJ2-7, is EAGVTQFPSHSVIEKGQTVTLRCDPISGHDNLYWYRRVMGKEIKFLLHFVKESKQDESGMPNNRFLAERTGGTYSTLKVQPAELEDSGVYFCASSQARTRQYFGPGTRLTVT.

The chain joins TRBV15 to TRBJ2-6; TRBD1 matches at 11 bases. Germline V gene sequence: CDR1 LNHNV, CDR2 YYDKDF (reference sequence). CDR3 length: 17 residues. V trimming: 3 bases; J trimming: 2 bases; junction bases outside the gene matches: 3. CDR3 DNA: TGTGCCACCAGCAGGCCGGGACAGGGGGCTGGGGCCAACGTCCTGACTTTC. Amino acid sequence: CATSRPGQGAGANVLTF. The full variable domain, in which reference TRBV15 and TRBJ2-6 provide the parts outside the CDR3, is DAMVIQNPRYQVTQFGKPVTLSCSQTLNHNVMYWYQQKSSQAPKLLFHYYDKDFNNEADTPDNFQSRRPNTSFCFLDIRSPGLGDTAMYLCATSRPGQGAGANVLTFGAGSRLTVL.

The CDR3, as DNA: TGTGCCAGCAGCCCCACCGCCACTAGACACAATGAGCAGTTCTTC. Translating it yields CASSPTATRHNEQFF. The J gene is TRBJ2-1, the V gene TRBV7-8, with D possibly matching TRBD2 (5 bases). CDR3 length: 15 residues. Germline V gene data show CDR1 as SGHVS and CDR2 as FQNEAQ. Trimming took off 5 bases at V and 5 bases at J, with 16 bases between the two ends.

This clone was recorded once. V usage is TRBV3-1 (or the pseudogene TRBV3-2) and J usage is TRBJ1-4; D is uncertain. Trimming shortened V by 6 bases and J by 7 bases, and 9 bases separated the two germline ends. This CDR3 contains 12 residues. Per the germline V gene, CDR1 is LGHDT and CDR2 is YNNKEL (reference sequence). The CDR3: CASSPVGEKLFF. The DNA for the CDR3 is TGTGCCAGCAGTCCAGTGGGTGAAAAACTGTTTTTT.

The genes are TRBV20-1 and TRBJ2-1; D is possibly TRBD2 (5 bases). There are 17 residues in the CDR3. The germline CDR1 and CDR2 sequences are DFQATT and SNEGSKA (reference sequence). Trimming cost V 3 bases and J 5 bases, with 23 bases left between them. CDR3 region: CSASVGPSTRPHNEQFF. In DNA form, the CDR3 reads TGCAGTGCTAGTGTCGGGCCCTCAACTAGGCCCCACAATGAGCAGTTCTTC.

The rearrangement uses TRBV7-9 and TRBJ1-2; D gene ambiguous. This CDR3 has 13 residues. CDR1 and CDR2 from the germline V gene are SEHNR and FQNEAQ (reference sequence). V dropped 0 bases and J dropped 10 bases, with 12 bases sitting between them. The DNA for the CDR3 is TGTGCCAGCAGCTTAGCCACCTCAGATGACTACACCTTC. Residues: CASSLATSDDYTF.

This chain connects TRBV11-1 to TRBJ2-5; 8 bases fit TRBD2. This CDR3 spans 15 amino acids. The germline V gene encodes CDR1 SGHAT and CDR2 FQDESV (reference sequence). V lost 1 base and J lost 4; bases outside the gene matches: 5. The DNA for the CDR3 is TGTGCCAGCAGCTTAGATAGGGGACTAGGAGAGACCCAGTACTTC. Translating it yields CASSLDRGLGETQYF.

V usage is TRBV7-3 and J usage is TRBJ2-1; no definite D call. V lost 5 bases and J lost 6, with 11 bases in between. The CDR3 sequence is 13 residues long. Germline CDR1 is SGHTA and CDR2 is FQGTGA. CDR3 amino acids: CASSLSLGNEQFF. DNA for the CDR3: TGTGCCAGCAGCCTCTCTCTAGGCAATGAGCAGTTCTTC.

The CDR3 loop is CASSSFGRLGGPTGLQETQYF. CDR3 nucleotides: TGTGCCAGCAGTTCTTTTGGGCGGTTGGGTGGCCCAACCGGCCTCCAAGAGACCCAGTACTTC. This chain connects TRBV28 to TRBJ2-5; D unresolved. The germline gives CDR1 MDHEN, CDR2 SYDVKM. V was shortened by 4 bases and J by 1 base, with 31 bases between the two germline ends. CDR3 length: 21 amino acids.

This chain uses TRBV7-9 with TRBJ2-1, with D unresolved. The germline gives CDR1 SEHNR, CDR2 FQNEAQ (reference sequence). CDR3 size: 14 residues. V lost 5 bases, J lost 4 bases, and 12 bases lay in between. In DNA form, the CDR3 reads TGTGCCAGCAGCCCCTGGGTGGGGTACAATGAGCAGTTCTTC. Translating gives CASSPWVGYNEQFF.

The CDR3 here is CASSPRQRYYEQYF. The DNA for the CDR3 is TGTGCCAGCAGCCCAAGGCAGAGATACTACGAGCAGTACTTC. V and J are TRBV7-2 and TRBJ2-7; D gene uncertain. V lost 5 bases, J lost 3 bases, and 14 bases lay in between. The CDR3 totals 14 residues. Germline CDR1 reads SGHTA; CDR2 reads FQGNSA.

The chain employs TRBV7-9 and TRBJ2-7; no firm D call. Trimming pared 6 bases from V and 3 bases from J, leaving 6 bases between. The CDR3 covers 11 residues. CDR1 and CDR2 from the germline V gene are SEHNR and FQNEAQ (reference sequence). Here the CDR3 DNA reads TGTGCCAGCAGTCCCCTCTACGAGCAGTACTTC. The encoded protein is CASSPLYEQYF.

The rearrangement uses TRBV2 and TRBJ2-1, with D possibly being TRBD2 (6 bases). CDR3 length: 14 residues. Trimming pared 4 bases from V and 6 bases from J, leaving 13 bases between. Looked up from germline, CDR1 is SNHLY and CDR2 is FYNNEI. This CDR3 reads CASSARVSGNEQFF. Here the CDR3 DNA reads TGTGCCAGCAGTGCCAGGGTTAGCGGCAATGAGCAGTTCTTC. Supplemented by reference TRBV2 and TRBJ2-1, the full variable domain reads EPEVTQTPSHQVTQMGQEVILRCVPISNHLYFYWYRQILGQKVEFLVSFYNNEISEKSEIFDDQFSVERPDGSNFTLKIRSTKLEDSAMYFCASSARVSGNEQFFGPGTRLTVL.